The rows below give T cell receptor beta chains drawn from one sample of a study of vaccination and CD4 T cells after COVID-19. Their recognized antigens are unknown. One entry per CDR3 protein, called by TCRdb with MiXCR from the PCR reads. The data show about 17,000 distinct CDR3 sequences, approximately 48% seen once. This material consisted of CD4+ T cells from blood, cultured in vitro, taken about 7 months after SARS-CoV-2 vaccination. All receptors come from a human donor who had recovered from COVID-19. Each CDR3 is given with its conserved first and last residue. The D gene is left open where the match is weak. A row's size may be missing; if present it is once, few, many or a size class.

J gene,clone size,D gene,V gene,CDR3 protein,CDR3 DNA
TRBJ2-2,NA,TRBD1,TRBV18,CASSRVTGDTGELFF,TGTGCCAGCTCACGGGTGACAGGGGATACCGGGGAGCTGTTTTTT
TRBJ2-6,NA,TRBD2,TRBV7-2,CASSFLRGGLSYGANVLTF,TGTGCCAGCAGCTTCCTGCGGGGGGGCCTTTCCTATGGGGCCAACGTCCTGACTTTC
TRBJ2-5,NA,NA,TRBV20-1,CSARTDQETQYF,TGCAGTGCTAGGACGGACCAAGAGACCCAGTACTTC
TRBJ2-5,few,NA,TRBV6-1,CASSEALGGSEETQYF,TGTGCCAGCAGTGAAGCGCTAGGGGGGAGTGAGGAGACCCAGTACTTC
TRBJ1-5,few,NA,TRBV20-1,CSARQGFGFNQPQHF,TGCAGTGCTAGACAGGGTTTTGGGTTCAATCAGCCCCAGCATTTT
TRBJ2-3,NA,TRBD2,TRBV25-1,CASSEGLAGGGDTQYF,TGTGCCAGCAGTGAGGGGCTAGCGGGAGGAGGAGATACGCAGTATTTT
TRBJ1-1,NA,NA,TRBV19,CASSVQRNTEAFF,TGTGCCAGTAGCGTACAGAGGAACACTGAAGCTTTCTTT
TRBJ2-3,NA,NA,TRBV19,CASSISARTDTQYF,TGTGCCAGTAGTATAAGTGCCCGCACAGATACGCAGTATTTT
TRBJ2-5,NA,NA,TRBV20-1,CSATTPGQRSTQETQYF,TGCAGTGCTACTACCCCGGGACAAAGGTCTACCCAAGAGACCCAGTACTTC
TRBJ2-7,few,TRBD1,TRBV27,CASSQGGTGVREQYF,TGTGCCAGCAGCCAAGGTGGGACAGGGGTGCGCGAGCAGTACTTC
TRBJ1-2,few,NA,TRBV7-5,CISVPEAPPRIGKTSHYGYTF,NA
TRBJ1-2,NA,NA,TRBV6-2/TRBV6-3,CASSWGNYGYTF,TGTGCCAGCAGTTGGGGCAACTATGGCTACACCTTC
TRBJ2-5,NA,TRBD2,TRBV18,CASSPRGGQETQYF,TGTGCCAGCTCACCTCGGGGGGGCCAAGAGACCCAGTACTTC
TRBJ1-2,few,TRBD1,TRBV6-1,CASSVLPGQGSYGYTF,TGTGCCAGCAGTGTCTTACCGGGACAGGGCAGCTATGGCTACACCTTC
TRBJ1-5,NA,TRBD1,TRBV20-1,CSARPGQGADQPQHF,TGCAGTGCGCGGCCGGGACAGGGGGCTGATCAGCCCCAGCATTTT
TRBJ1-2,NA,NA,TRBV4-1,CASSPEGSGGRGYTF,TGCGCCAGCAGCCCGGAGGGGAGCGGGGGAAGGGGCTACACCTTC
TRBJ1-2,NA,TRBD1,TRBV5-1,CASGTGQANYGYTF,TGCGCCAGCGGGACAGGGCAAGCTAACTATGGCTACACCTTC
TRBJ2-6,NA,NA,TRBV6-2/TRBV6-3,CASQGRSGANVLTF,TGTGCCAGCCAAGGACGCTCTGGGGCCAACGTCCTGACTTTC
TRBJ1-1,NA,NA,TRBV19,CASSEQGAQNTEAFF,TGTGCCAGTAGTGAGCAGGGCGCCCAGAACACTGAAGCTTTCTTT
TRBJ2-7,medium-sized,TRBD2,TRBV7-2,CASSLAGSGGIYEQYF,TGTGCCAGCAGCTTAGCGGGTAGCGGGGGAATCTACGAGCAGTACTTC
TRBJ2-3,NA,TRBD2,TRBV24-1,CATSGVIGSGSTDTQYF,TGTGCCACCAGTGGGGTAATAGGTAGCGGGAGTACAGATACGCAGTATTTT
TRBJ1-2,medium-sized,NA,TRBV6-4,CASSPGALYGYTF,TGTGCCAGCAGCCCGGGGGCCCTTTATGGCTACACCTTC
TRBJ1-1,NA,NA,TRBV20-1,CSARDEATPPEAFF,TGCAGTGCTAGAGATGAGGCTACCCCCCCTGAAGCTTTCTTT
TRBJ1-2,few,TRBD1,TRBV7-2,CASSPRTGPGGYTF,TGTGCCAGCAGCCCGAGGACAGGTCCGGGGGGCTACACCTTC
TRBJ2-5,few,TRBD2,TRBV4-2,CASSPLAGGEETQYF,TGTGCCAGCAGCCCCCTAGCGGGGGGGGAAGAGACCCAGTACTTC
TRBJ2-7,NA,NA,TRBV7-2,CASSLNGRLTYEQYF,TGTGCCAGCAGCTTAAACGGAAGGTTAACCTACGAGCAGTACTTC